This T cell receptor beta chain emerged from a study of T cell responses to AZD1222 COVID-19 vaccine (dated by TCRdb to about 2021). The study in broad terms: AZD1222 recipients with second doses at about 4 weeks or about 12 weeks were pooled, because spike-specific TCR depth and breadth did not differ between schedules. TCR sequencing covered roughly 230 trial participants: roughly 200 given two doses of AZD1222 and approximately 25 given two doses of MenACWY control vaccine. Trial participants were enrolled by age into subgroups of 18-55, 56-69 and 70-plus years, and about 150, 27 and 61 TCR-sequenced participants, respectively, were included in these subgroups. Points the paper makes about the study in general: After two AZD1222 doses, spike-specific TCR breadth and depth were significantly higher than at day 0 and than in MenACWY recipients. Reportedly, almost half of the unique spike-specific TCRs recognized epitopes lying outside the regions that are mutated in the B.1.351 and B.1.1.7 variants. Participants were mostly white British, with more females than males. The authors suggested clonal diversity may have been underestimated. No day 14 peak-response samples were available, so repertoires were characterized only after the peak T cell response. The whole spike protein was spanned by vaccine-associated CD4 TCRs, and dominant responses were seen in regions 160-218 and 743-854. In the small 56-69-year group, the increase in depth fell short of significance, most likely because of low power. Only five or six AZD1222 recipients were SARS-CoV-2 seropositive at baseline, limiting conclusions about previously exposed vaccinees.

The CDR3 regions of human TCRbeta chains were subjected to immunosequencing. The authors' pipeline ran thus. Repertoire TCRs were matched against a reference library of SARS-CoV-2-specific TCRs generated with the MIRA antigen-specificity platform. Breadth was defined as the fraction of unique TCRs that were SARS-CoV-2-associated. Depth was defined as the fraction of total T cells that were SARS-CoV-2-associated. Using the MIRA data, each spike-specific TCR was mapped to the spike region that the TCR reacts to and placed in a CD4 or CD8 class. Log10-transformed breadth and depth values were compared by one-way ANOVA with Sidak's multiple comparisons tests. The table comes from immuneACCESS by way of TCRdb, which keeps in-frame sequences with V and J called. Part of the clones is missing from these tables; in studies checked, under half for an unresolved V gene and the rest for unknown reasons. V and J calls and clone size are as listed in that table; D and trimming were resolved from the DNA. This sample gives fewer than 200,000 clones in total; 92% of them show up just once. 1% to 1.5% of the sample is taken by the ten largest.

In the case of this clone: This clone's antigen is unknown. There are no base qualities to consult, and no much larger clone falls within one base.

Interpreted using the paper, the time point label stands for: baseline before first vaccination. Vaccinee samples came from UK trials COV001 and COV002, including a single-blind randomized controlled phase 2/3 trial of AZD1222 (ChAdOx1 nCoV-19) in healthy adults. Trial participant PBMC samples were collected at day 0 and day 28 after the second dose for TCRbeta chain sequencing. The germline V gene yields SGHVS for CDR1 and FNYEAQ for CDR2. Counted from cysteine to phenylalanine, this CDR3 has 13 amino acids. CDR3 DNA is the only sequence kept; it has 39 bases, read in frame from the first base. Trimming at the junction amounts to 5 bases on V and 5 bases on J, and the germline ends lie 13 bases apart.

The V gene is TRBV7-6 and the J gene is TRBJ2-7; the best D guess is TRBD1, with 6 bases matching. This receptor was taken from an adult in good health. This sample comprised peripheral blood, obtained on day 0 of AZD1222 vaccination. Here the CDR3 is given as CASSTWDTNEQYF. The DNA is TGTGCCAGCAGCACCTGGGACACAAACGAGCAGTACTTC.